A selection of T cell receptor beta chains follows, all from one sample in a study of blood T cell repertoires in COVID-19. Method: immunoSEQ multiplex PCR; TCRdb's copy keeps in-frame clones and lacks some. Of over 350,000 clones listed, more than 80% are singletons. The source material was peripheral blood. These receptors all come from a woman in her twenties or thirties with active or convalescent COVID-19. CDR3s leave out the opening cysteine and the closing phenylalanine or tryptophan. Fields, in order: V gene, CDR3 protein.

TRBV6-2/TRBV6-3 ASSYSTGNQPQH
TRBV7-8 ASSPRTGEVGGYT
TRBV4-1 ASSQENRDRETQY
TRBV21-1 ASSNGDRAGNTIY
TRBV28 ASSLWTGYNEQF
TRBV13 ASSRQLYGYT
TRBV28 ASSSSDFSFSGNTIY
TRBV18 ASSTGGSTDTQY
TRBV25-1 ASSETGRKNTIY
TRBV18 ASSPPGLSSNQPQH
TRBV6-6 ASSYSKQDPYEQY
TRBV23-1 ASSRPIAVGTDYYGYT
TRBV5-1 ASSLTGTGVGSNYGYT